The following is a T cell receptor beta chain sequence with its context. The germline gene is not matched at one end of the junction; a read error may be the cause. The data stem from a study of OX40 agonist ivuxolimab in advanced cancers. The wider study: Patients treated during dose escalation were battling hepatocellular carcinoma, melanoma, renal cell or head and neck cancer. In three patients, partial responses were observed, one with hepatocellular carcinoma and two with cutaneous melanoma.

The repertoire was sequenced with immunoSEQ multiplex PCR; TCRdb's copy has only in-frame clones and lacks some. The sample includes more than 25,000 clones, 86% seen only once; the top ten take under 30%. CDR1 and CDR2 from the germline V gene are MDHEN and SYDVKM. The CDR3 sequence is 14 residues long. This sequence was found in an adult with an advanced solid tumor such as melanoma, head and neck, liver or kidney cancer. Material: CD4+ or CD8+ T cells sorted from blood, obtained in a trial of the OX40 agonist ivuxolimab. V usage is TRBV28 and J usage is TRBJ1-1; the match to TRBD1 covers 9 bases. The CDR3 nucleotides read TGCGCCAGCGGGGACAGGGACCCGAACACTGAAGCTTTCTTT. This gives the protein CASGDRDPNTEAFF.